This TCR beta chain was captured by sequencing in a study of regulatory and conventional T cells in RAG deficiency. The method was immunoSEQ multiplex PCR; TCRdb's version includes in-frame clones alone and lacks a portion of them. The table records approximately 8,500 clones, more than 75% of them present only once. Study-level points and caveats: Control T-cell subsets had markedly higher Shannon entropy and lower Simpson indices than RAG-deficient patients. Omenn syndrome and CID/AS patients had around 100-fold fewer unique Treg TCR beta sequences, versus about 10-fold elsewhere. In Omenn syndrome, Treg and Tconv repertoires overlapped >85%.

This CDR3 comprises 15 residues. Trimming pared 6 bases from V and 3 bases from J, leaving 14 bases between. The germline CDR1 and CDR2 sequences are MNHNS and SASEGT. Notes on this clone: Its target is unknown.

In addition, the sample was reused for a study of regulatory T cells. From that paper: Primers: 52 TRBV forward and 13 TRBJ reverse.

The gene calls are TRBV6-1 and TRBJ1-4; perhaps TRBD1 as D (5 bases). The receptor was isolated from a human donor in good health. Sequences were obtained from CD8+ T cells sorted from blood. The CDR3 region has the DNA TGTGCCAGCAGCCCGGGGGGTAGCTCTAATGAAAAACTGTTTTTT. Its protein product is CASSPGGSSNEKLFF.